These 2 T cell receptor beta chains were all obtained from the same sample, sequenced in a study of CD8 T cells in Susac syndrome. About 0.45 to 1 ug RNA was reverse transcribed with random hexamers. Via MiXCR, TCRdb re-called the immunoSEQ multiplex PCR reads, giving one row per CDR3 protein. The sample yields approximately 94,000 distinct CDR3 sequences, 95% seen once. Sequences were obtained from CD8+ T cells from PBMCs. The receptors come from a human donor with Susac syndrome.

This chain connects TRBV5-5 to TRBJ2-7; the match to TRBD2 covers 7 bases. V gave up 1 base and J gave up 0 bases; unmatched junction bases: 1. This CDR3 has 14 residues. From germline, CDR1 is SGHKS and CDR2 YYEKEE (reference sequence). The CDR3 DNA is TGTGCCAGCAGCTTGCTAGCGGACTCCTACGAGCAGTACTTC. Translating gives CASSLLADSYEQYF.

This clonotype was observed once. The DNA for the CDR3 is TGTGCCAGCAGTGGCGACAGTGCTAACTATGGCTACACCTTC. As protein: CASSGDSANYGYTF. The rearrangement uses TRBV25-1 and TRBJ1-2; the D gene is possibly TRBD1 (5 bases). CDR1 is MGHDK, CDR2 SYGVNS, per germline. The CDR3 is 14 amino acids. Trimming removed 4 bases at V and 0 bases at J, with 9 bases between.